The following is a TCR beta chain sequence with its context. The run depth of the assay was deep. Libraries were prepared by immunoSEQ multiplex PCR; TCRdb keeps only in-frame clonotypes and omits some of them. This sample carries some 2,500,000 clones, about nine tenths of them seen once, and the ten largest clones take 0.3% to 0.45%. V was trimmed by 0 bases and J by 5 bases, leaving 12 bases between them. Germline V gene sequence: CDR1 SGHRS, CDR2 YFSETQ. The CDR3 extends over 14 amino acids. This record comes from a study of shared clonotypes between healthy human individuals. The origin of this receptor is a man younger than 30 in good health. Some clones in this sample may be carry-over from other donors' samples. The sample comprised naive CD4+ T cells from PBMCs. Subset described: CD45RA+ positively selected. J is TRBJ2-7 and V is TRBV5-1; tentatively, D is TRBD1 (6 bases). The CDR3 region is CASSLAGQLHEQYF. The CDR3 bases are TGCGCCAGCAGCTTGGCCGGACAGTTACACGAGCAGTACTTC.